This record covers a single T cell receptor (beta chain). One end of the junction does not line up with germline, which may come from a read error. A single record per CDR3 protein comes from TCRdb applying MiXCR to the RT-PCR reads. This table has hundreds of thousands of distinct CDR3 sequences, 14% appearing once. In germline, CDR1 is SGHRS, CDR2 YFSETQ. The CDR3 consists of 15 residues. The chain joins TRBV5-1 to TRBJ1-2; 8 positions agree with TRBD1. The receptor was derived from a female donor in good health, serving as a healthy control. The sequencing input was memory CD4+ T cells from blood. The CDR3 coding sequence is TGTGCCAGCAGCTCAAGCCAGGGGGCGGGATATGGCTACACCTTC. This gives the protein CASSSSQGAGYGYTF.